Below, 5 T cell receptor beta chains from the same sample are listed, as sequenced in a study of beta chain features in type 1 diabetes. All of the isolated RNA was reverse transcribed, so expressed TCRB transcripts were sequenced. TCRdb's table, derived via immunoSEQ multiplex PCR, lists solely in-frame clones and lacks some. The sample lists almost 250,000 clones; approximately 14% were seen once. The sequencing sample was made of naive CD4+ T cells from blood. These receptors originate from a woman aged 35 to 49 in good health.

V gene TRBV18 combines with J gene TRBJ2-5; 8 bases line up with TRBD1. This CDR3 is 14 amino acids long. V trimming: 4 bases; J trimming: 5 bases; junction bases outside the gene matches: 6. Germline CDR1 KGHSH, CDR2 LQKENI. CDR3 sequence reads: CASSRRTGLETQYF. The CDR3 nucleotides read TGTGCCAGCTCACGACGGACAGGGCTGGAGACCCAGTACTTC.

The V and J genes are TRBV5-4 and TRBJ2-3; 9 bases agree with TRBD2. V lost 1 base and J lost 0; bases outside the gene matches: 3. Germline loops: CDR1 SGHNT, CDR2 YYREEE (reference sequence). The CDR3 runs 16 residues. In DNA, the CDR3 is TGTGCCAGCAGCTTGAGGCTAGCGGGGAGCACAGATACGCAGTATTTT. Its protein is CASSLRLAGSTDTQYF. The full variable domain, rest sourced from reference TRBV5-4 and TRBJ2-3, is ETGVTQSPTHLIKTRGQQVTLRCSSQSGHNTVSWYQQALGQGPQFIFQYYREEENGRGNFPPRFSGLQFPNYSSELNVNALELDDSALYLCASSLRLAGSTDTQYFGPGTRLTVL.

The sample holds a few counts of this clone. This rearrangement joins TRBV19 to TRBJ2-7; 7 bases match TRBD1. Trimming cost V 9 bases and J 2 bases; bases outside gene matches: 7. Germline-derived CDR1 and CDR2 are LNHDA and SQIVND (reference sequence). The CDR3 consists of 13 residues. The CDR3 nucleotides read TGTGCCAGCAAGATGACAGGGACCTACGAGCAGTACTTC. Protein sequence: CASKMTGTYEQYF. Complete variable domain (other parts from reference TRBV19 and TRBJ2-7): DGGITQSPKYLFRKEGQNVTLSCEQNLNHDAMYWYRQDPGQGLRLIYYSQIVNDFQKGDIAEGYSVSREKKESFPLTVTSAQKNPTAFYLCASKMTGTYEQYFGPGTRLTVT.

The chain is built from TRBV5-1 and TRBJ2-7, with 10 bases that match TRBD2. V was pared by 3 bases and J by 0 bases, with 0 bases of the junction left unmatched. Germline V gives CDR1 SGHRS, CDR2 YFSETQ. The CDR3 covers 14 residues. CDR3 nucleotides: TGCGCCAGCAGCTCTAGCGGGGGCTCCTACGAGCAGTACTTC. Amino acid sequence: CASSSSGGSYEQYF.

This clone was picked up a small number of times. The chain uses TRBV10-3 and TRBJ2-1, with D possibly matching TRBD1 (6 bases). In germline, CDR1 is ENHRY, CDR2 SYGVKD. CDR3 length: 14 residues. Trimming removed 7 bases from V and 2 bases from J, with 12 bases in between. The CDR3 sequence: CAITDEGAYNEQFF. CDR3 nucleotide sequence: TGTGCCATCACAGACGAGGGGGCCTACAATGAGCAGTTCTTC.